This TCR beta chain appears in the sequencing data of a study of Tregs in tolerant kidney transplant recipients. CD4+CD25+CD127- Tregs, CD4+CD25- non-Tregs, CD4 and CD8 cells were sorted. Libraries were prepared by immunoSEQ multiplex PCR; TCRdb keeps only in-frame clonotypes and omits some of them. Of 90,000 or so clones listed, over 85% are singletons. The material sequenced was CD8+ T cells from blood. This TCR was sampled from a human donor in good health.

The DNA for the CDR3 is TGTGCCAGCAGTGAACAGGGCCCGGGGACCTATGGCTACACCTTC. As protein: CASSEQGPGTYGYTF. V gene TRBV6-1 combines with J gene TRBJ1-2; D is perhaps TRBD1 (5 bases). The CDR3 extends over 15 amino acids. Trimming stripped 2 bases from V and 4 bases from J, with 14 bases between. CDR1 and CDR2 from the germline V gene are MNHNS and SASEGT.